The 25 T cell receptor beta chains presented below share a single source sample, sequenced in a study of siplizumab effects on memory and regulatory T cells. The method was immunoSEQ multiplex PCR; TCRdb's version includes in-frame clones alone and lacks a portion of them. The data hold tens of thousands of clones, with roughly 96% observed a single time. Sequencing was done on a sample of naive CD8+ T cells sorted from blood. The receptors derive from a human donor in good health.

The chain uses TRBV21-1 and TRBJ1-1. TRBV21-1 is assigned pseudogene status. There are 13 residues in the CDR3. In nucleotides, the CDR3 is TGTGCCAGCAGCAAAAGGTCAAACACTGAAGCTTTCTTT. It codes for CASSKRSNTEAFF.

The chain is built from TRBV28 and TRBJ2-5, with a weak D call TRBD1 (6 bases). Gene TRBJ2-7 matches the end of the DNA better, so the J call may be wrong. The CDR3 is 13 residues long. The germline V gene encodes CDR1 MDHEN and CDR2 SYDVKM. CDR3 nucleotide sequence: TGTGCCAGCAGTTTGGACAGTTCCTACGAGCAGTACTTC. This codes for CASSLDSSYEQYF.

The rearrangement uses TRBV19 and TRBJ1-3; D is possibly TRBD1 (6 bases). This CDR3 region has 15 residues. The germline V gene has CDR1 LNHDA and CDR2 SQIVND (reference sequence). V was shortened by 4 bases and J by 2 bases, with 12 bases between the two germline ends. CDR3 nucleotide sequence: TGTGCCAGTAGTACCCACAGGGCGGCTGGAAACACCATATATTTT. It translates to CASSTHRAAGNTIYF.

V is TRBV28 and J is TRBJ1-5; TRBD1 matches 7 bases. Germline V gene data show CDR1 as MDHEN and CDR2 as SYDVKM. J lost 5 bases, V lost 2 bases, and 3 bases had no gene match. This CDR3 spans 14 amino acids. The CDR3 protein is CASSLTGADQPQHF. Written as DNA, the CDR3 is TGTGCCAGCAGTTTAACAGGGGCCGATCAGCCCCAGCATTTT.

The CDR3 spells CASSLNIGFQGFTDTQYF. The CDR3 nucleotides are TGTGCCAGCAGCCTTAATATTGGATTTCAGGGGTTCACAGATACGCAGTATTTT. The chain recombines TRBV11-3 with TRBJ2-3, with a possible D match to TRBD1 (6 bases). Trimming shortened V by 5 bases and J by 2 bases, and 23 bases separated the two germline ends. The CDR3 covers 18 residues. Germline values: CDR1 SGHNT, CDR2 YENEEA.

The rearrangement uses TRBV2 and TRBJ1-1; TRBD1 matches 8 bases. This CDR3 spans 12 amino acids. The V gene end was trimmed by 6 bases and the J gene end by 4 bases; junction bases not matched to a gene: 1. CDR1 SNHLY and CDR2 FYNNEI come from the germline V gene. The CDR3 region has the DNA TGTGCCAGCAGCAGGGGGCTCACTGAAGCTTTCTTT. Translation: CASSRGLTEAFF.

The chain couples TRBV6-5 to TRBJ2-5, with D possibly matching TRBD2 (7 bases). This CDR3 region has 14 residues. Germline-derived CDR1 and CDR2 are MNHEY and SVGAGI. Trimming cost V 5 bases and J 3 bases, with 13 bases left between them. The CDR3 spells CASSPKGGEETQYF. In DNA, the CDR3 is TGTGCCAGCAGTCCCAAGGGGGGGGAAGAGACCCAGTACTTC.

The chain joins TRBV4-3 to TRBJ1-1, with 7 nucleotides matching TRBD1. Losses at the gene ends were 0 bases for V and 3 bases for J; bases not matched to a gene: 22. This CDR3 has 21 residues. From germline, CDR1 is LGHNA and CDR2 YSLEER. The CDR3 region is CASSQDNQQTLDRVPYTEAFF. CDR3 in DNA: TGCGCCAGCAGCCAAGATAATCAGCAAACCCTAGACAGGGTACCTTACACTGAAGCTTTCTTT.

The chain is built from TRBV6-5 and TRBJ2-3; the D is unclear. There are 15 residues in the CDR3. Germline V CDR1 and CDR2: MNHEY, SVGAGI. Trimming pared 5 bases from V and 1 base from J, leaving 13 bases between. CDR3 DNA: TGTGCCAGCAGTACCAGAGACGGTCGCACAGATACGCAGTATTTT. The encoded protein is CASSTRDGRTDTQYF.

The rearrangement links TRBV9 to TRBJ2-3; TRBD2 might be the D (5 bases). Deletions cut 0 bases from V and 4 bases from J, with 9 bases between. Germline values: CDR1 SGDLS, CDR2 YYNGEE. This CDR3 region has 14 residues. The DNA for the CDR3 is TGTGCCAGCAGCGTAGCAGAGGGCCCAGATACGCAGTATTTT. This sequence encodes CASSVAEGPDTQYF.

This rearrangement joins TRBV13 to TRBJ2-7; 9 bases align to TRBD2. The junction had 8 bases not matched to a gene; V was cut back by 6 bases and J by 2 bases. The CDR3 runs to 15 residues. The germline gives CDR1 PRHDT, CDR2 FYEKMQ (reference sequence). CDR3 sequence reads: CASRGGGAAPYEQYF. In nucleotides, the CDR3 is TGTGCCAGCAGAGGCGGGGGGGCGGCCCCCTACGAGCAGTACTTC.

The V call is TRBV9, the J call TRBJ2-7; unclear D gene. Looked up from germline, CDR1 is SGDLS and CDR2 is YYNGEE. This CDR3 is 15 amino acids long. Trimming removed 0 bases at V and 3 bases at J, with 13 bases between. CDR3 bases: TGTGCCAGCAGCGTAGGGGCAGTTCCCGACTACGAGCAGTACTTC. This codes for CASSVGAVPDYEQYF. Looking up the rest from reference TRBV9 and TRBJ2-7 gives the full variable domain: DSGVTQTPKHLITATGQRVTLRCSPRSGDLSVYWYQQSLDQGLQFLIQYYNGEERAKGNILERFSAQQFPDLHSELNLSSLELGDSALYFCASSVGAVPDYEQYFGPGTRLTVT.

The rearrangement links TRBV13 to TRBJ1-5; TRBD1 matches 9 bases. The germline CDR1 and CDR2 sequences are PRHDT and FYEKMQ (reference sequence). CDR3 length: 14 residues. The ends lost 3 bases at V and 7 bases at J; junction bases unmatched: 4. CDR3 amino acids: CASSFGTGIQPQHF. CDR3 bases: TGTGCCAGCAGCTTCGGGACAGGGATCCAGCCCCAGCATTTT.

V and J are TRBV28 and TRBJ1-5; D perhaps matches TRBD1 (6 bases). This CDR3 has 15 residues. Trimming took off 3 bases at V and 5 bases at J, with 14 bases between the two ends. Germline assignment: CDR1 MDHEN and CDR2 SYDVKM. CDR3 region: CASSFRGHYDQPQHF. CDR3 bases: TGTGCCAGCAGTTTCAGGGGTCATTATGATCAGCCCCAGCATTTT.

V usage is TRBV5-4 and J usage is TRBJ1-1; weak D call: TRBD1 (5 bases). Germline V gene data show CDR1 as SGHNT and CDR2 as YYREEE (reference sequence). The V gene lost 5 bases and the J gene lost 10 bases, with 21 bases spanning the gap. The CDR3 is 14 amino acids. The CDR3: CASSLMTDLLGAFF. The CDR3 bases are TGTGCCAGCAGTCTTATGACAGACCTTTTGGGAGCTTTCTTT.

The DNA for the CDR3 is TGTGCCAGCAGCCAAGATCCGGCAGGGGGAGGTTATGGCTACACCTTC. This sequence encodes CASSQDPAGGGYGYTF. The chain employs TRBV4-2 and TRBJ1-2, with TRBD1 matching 7 bases. This CDR3 contains 16 residues. With 0 bases clipped from V and 5 bases from J, the junction kept 9 bases outside the gene matches. The V gene's germline CDR1 is LGHNA and CDR2 YNFKEQ.

V usage is TRBV29-1 and J usage is TRBJ2-7, with TRBD1 matching over 7 bases. V dropped 7 bases and J dropped 3; count of bases not matched to a gene: 9. This CDR3 region has 13 residues. CDR1 and CDR2 (germline): SQVTM, ANQGSEA. The CDR3 nucleotides are TGCAGCGGCCTAGGGGGCACAGTCTACGAGCAGTACTTC. Encoded protein: CSGLGGTVYEQYF.

The chain carries TRBV7-8 and TRBJ2-5; D gene ambiguous. V was clipped by 5 bases and J by 5 bases, with 21 bases between them. Germline CDR1 reads SGHVS; CDR2 reads FQNEAQ. The CDR3 runs to 16 residues. The CDR3 sequence is CASSLIDRAKGETQYF. The CDR3, as DNA: TGTGCCAGCAGCCTCATAGACCGGGCAAAAGGGGAGACCCAGTACTTC.

The V and J genes are TRBV19 and TRBJ2-1; no clear D. The germline V gene has CDR1 LNHDA and CDR2 SQIVND (reference sequence). Deletions cut 7 bases from V and 4 bases from J, with 14 bases between. This CDR3 is built from 14 residues. The CDR3 loop is CASIGVEKYNEQFF. The CDR3 region has the DNA TGTGCCAGTATCGGTGTGGAGAAATACAATGAGCAGTTCTTC.

The chain employs TRBV9 and TRBJ2-3, with D tentatively TRBD1 or TRBD2 (5 bases each). The V gene's germline CDR1 is SGDLS and CDR2 YYNGEE. The V end lost 0 bases, the J end lost 3 bases, and 14 bases lay between the germline ends. CDR3 size: 16 residues. CDR3 coding DNA: TGTGCCAGCAGCGTAGAGAGGGGTACGAGGACAGATACGCAGTATTTT. Translated, it gives CASSVERGTRTDTQYF.

V is TRBV5-1 and J is TRBJ2-7; a weak D match, TRBD2 (5 bases). CDR1 and CDR2 (germline): SGHRS, YFSETQ. This CDR3 contains 13 residues. The V gene lost 7 bases and the J gene lost 6 bases, with 17 bases spanning the gap. The CDR3, as DNA: TGCGCCAGCCGCTCAGGACTCCCGGGCGAGCAGTACTTC. It encodes CASRSGLPGEQYF.

The chain combines TRBV4-1 with TRBJ2-3; D perhaps matches TRBD1 (5 bases). V was cut by 4 bases and J by 5 bases, with 10 bases left in between. Germline lookup yields CDR1 MGHRA and CDR2 YSYEKL. The CDR3 is 13 amino acids. This CDR3 reads CASSRLTEDTQYF. CDR3 in DNA: TGCGCCAGCAGCCGATTGACAGAAGATACGCAGTATTTT.

The V call is TRBV15, the J call TRBJ1-4, with D hard to call. Germline V gene lookup returns CDR1 LNHNV and CDR2 YYDKDF (reference sequence). V was trimmed by 5 bases and J by 7 bases, leaving 14 bases between them. The CDR3 is 14 residues long. CDR3 sequence reads: CATSLGIGGEKLFF. In nucleotides, the CDR3 is TGTGCCACCAGCCTGGGGATTGGAGGTGAAAAACTGTTTTTT.

The V gene is TRBV4-3, the J gene TRBJ2-7; D is unresolved. The length of the CDR3 is 14 residues. Between the trimmed V and J ends, which lost 1 base and 6 bases, there was a span of 13 bases. CDR1 and CDR2 (germline): LGHNA, YSLEER. CDR3 DNA: TGCGCCAGCAGCCAAGGCGCCGGGCTGATCGAGCAGTACTTC. Translated: CASSQGAGLIEQYF.

J is TRBJ2-4 and V is TRBV7-2; maybe TRBD2 (6 bases). The CDR3 is made up of 16 amino acids. Germline CDR1 reads SGHTA; CDR2 reads FQGNSA. The V end lost 3 bases, the J end lost 6 bases, and 18 bases lay between the germline ends. The CDR3 coding sequence is TGTGCCAGCAGCTTCGGGTTAACGGGGGTGGGAAACATTCAGTACTTC. This encodes CASSFGLTGVGNIQYF.